What follows are 4 T cell receptor beta chains derived from one specimen sequenced in a study of CXCR3-negative and CXCR3-positive naive CD8 T cells (dated by TCRdb to 2018 to 2020). Overall study results and their limits: TRB CDR3s from CXCR3-positive naive cells showed higher hydrophobicity (lower Kidera factor 4), lower energy, and higher strength and volume indices than CXCR3-negative naive cells.

TCRdb records NextSeq 550 as the sequencer. The Human TCR Profiling Kit (MiLaboratory) was used to prepare UMI-labeled 5' RACE TRB cDNA libraries. Following reprocessing of the reads by TCRdb, the data hold one row per CDR3 protein sequence and no DNA is available. The table for this sample lists tens of thousands of distinct CDR3 sequences. The ten top clones hold 0.8% of the sample. No antigen has been assigned to these receptors. Sequenced input: naive CXCR3+ CD8+ T cells from blood. Per the publication, the cell subset or site label means: CD45RO-CCR7+CD27+CD95- naive CD8+ T cells expressing CXCR3 (TNR3+). These receptors were obtained from a human donor in good health. Some clones in this sample may be carry-over from other donors' samples.

V and J are TRBV5-1 and TRBJ2-7; TCRdb's assignment of TRBD2 cannot be checked, as there is no DNA. The CDR3 extends over 14 amino acids. CDR1 is SGHRS, CDR2 YFSETQ, per germline. CDR3 amino acids: CASSWGGGTYEQYF.

The chain uses TRBV7-7 and TRBJ1-5; without DNA, the TCRdb call of TRBD1 cannot be checked. The length of the CDR3 is 16 residues. CDR1 is SSHAT and CDR2 is FNYEAQ in the germline V gene (reference sequence). CDR3 sequence reads: CASSRTGIGGNQPQHF.

CDR3 amino acids: CASSPDRGQYVAFF. J is TRBJ1-1 and V is TRBV28; TCRdb lists TRBD1, though no DNA is available to test this call. This CDR3 contains 14 residues. From germline, CDR1 is MDHEN and CDR2 SYDVKM.

The chain employs TRBV10-3 and TRBJ1-4; TCRdb names TRBD1, which stays unverified in the absence of DNA. The germline gives CDR1 ENHRY, CDR2 SYGVKD. The length of the CDR3 is 15 residues. The CDR3 loop is CAISTTGGTNEKLFF.